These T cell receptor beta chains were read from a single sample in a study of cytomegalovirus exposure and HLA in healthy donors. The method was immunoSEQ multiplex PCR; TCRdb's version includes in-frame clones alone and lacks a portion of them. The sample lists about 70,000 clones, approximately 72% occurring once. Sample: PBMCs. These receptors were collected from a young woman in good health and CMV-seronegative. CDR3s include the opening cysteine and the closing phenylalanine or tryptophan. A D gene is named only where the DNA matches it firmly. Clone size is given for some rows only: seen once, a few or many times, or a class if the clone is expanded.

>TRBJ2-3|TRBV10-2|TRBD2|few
CASGVAGKTDTQYF
TGCGCCAGCGGGGTAGCGGGGAAGACAGATACGCAGTATTTT
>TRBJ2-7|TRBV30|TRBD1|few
CAQAWTGSYEQYF
TGTGCCCAAGCCTGGACAGGCTCCTACGAGCAGTACTTC
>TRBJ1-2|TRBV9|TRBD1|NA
CASSPLDRPGHYGYTF
TGTGCCAGCAGCCCCCTGGACAGGCCGGGACACTATGGCTACACCTTC
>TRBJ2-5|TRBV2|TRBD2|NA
CASSEGGGVKETQYF
TGTGCCAGCAGTGAGGGCGGGGGGGTTAAAGAGACCCAGTACTTC
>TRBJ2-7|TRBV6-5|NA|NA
CASSQAYSYEQYF
TGTGCCAGCAGTCAAGCCTATTCCTACGAGCAGTACTTC
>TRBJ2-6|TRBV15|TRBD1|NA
CATSTGPRSGANVLTF
TGTGCCACCTCGACAGGGCCTCGCTCTGGGGCCAACGTCCTGACTTTC
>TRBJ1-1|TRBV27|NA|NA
CAFLGGGHCTEAFF
TGTGCCTTTCTAGGGGGGGGCCACTGCACTGAAGCTTTCTTT
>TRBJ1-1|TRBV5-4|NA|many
CASSPPGGGNTEAFF
TGTGCCAGCAGCCCTCCGGGCGGGGGGAACACTGAAGCTTTCTTT
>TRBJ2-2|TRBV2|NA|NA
CASSENQGLTGELFF
TGTGCCAGCAGTGAAAATCAGGGTTTAACCGGGGAGCTGTTTTTT
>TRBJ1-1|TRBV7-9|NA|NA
CASSLVGGLTEAFF
TGTGCCAGCAGCTTAGTCGGGGGTCTCACTGAAGCTTTCTTT
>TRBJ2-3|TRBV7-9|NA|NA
CASSSVGQGDTQYF
TGTGCCAGCAGCTCTGTGGGGCAAGGAGATACGCAGTATTTT
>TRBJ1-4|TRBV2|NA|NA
CASRASGDEKLFF
TGTGCCAGCAGAGCCTCGGGAGATGAAAAACTGTTTTTT
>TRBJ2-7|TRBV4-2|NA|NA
CASSQLGTDEQYF
TGTGCCAGCAGCCAACTGGGGACTGACGAGCAGTACTTC
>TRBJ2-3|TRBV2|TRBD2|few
CASSTSGVKTDTQYF
TGTGCCAGCAGCACTAGCGGGGTGAAAACAGATACGCAGTATTTT
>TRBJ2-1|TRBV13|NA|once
CAISLGPGGHYNEQFF
TGTGCCATCAGCTTAGGCCCCGGGGGGCATTACAATGAGCAGTTCTTC
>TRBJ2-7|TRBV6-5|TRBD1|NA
CASSPGQGLSEQYF
TGTGCCAGCAGTCCCGGACAGGGGTTAAGCGAGCAGTACTTC
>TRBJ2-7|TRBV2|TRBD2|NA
CASSEEASGGQYF
TGTGCCAGCAGTGAAGAAGCCTCGGGGGGGCAGTACTTC
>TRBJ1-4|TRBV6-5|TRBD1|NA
CASRQGAEEKLFF
TGTGCCAGCAGACAGGGGGCAGAAGAAAAACTGTTTTTT
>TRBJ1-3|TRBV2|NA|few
CASSVVGRAGNTIYF
TGTGCCAGCAGTGTGGTAGGGCGGGCTGGAAACACCATATATTTT